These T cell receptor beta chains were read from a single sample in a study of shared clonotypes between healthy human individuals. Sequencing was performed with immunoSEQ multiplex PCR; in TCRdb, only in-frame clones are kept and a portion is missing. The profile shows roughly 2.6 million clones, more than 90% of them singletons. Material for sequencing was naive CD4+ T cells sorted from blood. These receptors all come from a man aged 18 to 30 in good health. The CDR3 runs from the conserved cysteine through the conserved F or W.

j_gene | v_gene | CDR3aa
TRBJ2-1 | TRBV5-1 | CASSLDSYNEQFF
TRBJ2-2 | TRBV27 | CASSTLGQNTGELFF
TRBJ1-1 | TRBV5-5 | CASSLTGWTEAFF
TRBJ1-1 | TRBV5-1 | CASSFQGADTEAFF
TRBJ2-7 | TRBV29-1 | CSVKQGIAYEQYF
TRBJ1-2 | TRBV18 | CASSSTGAAEGYTF
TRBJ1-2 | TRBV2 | CASSESGNYGYTF
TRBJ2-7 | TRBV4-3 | CASSQGLAGIYEQYF
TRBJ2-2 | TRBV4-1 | CASSPTTQGGRSGELFF
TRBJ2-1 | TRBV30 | CAWSPPRNEQFF
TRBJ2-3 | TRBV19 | CASRPLAGTDTQYF
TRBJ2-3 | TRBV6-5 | CASTRGLAAPDTQYF
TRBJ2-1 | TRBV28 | CASSFGQLSREQFF
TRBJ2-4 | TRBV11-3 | CASSQTSGVGGAKNIQYF
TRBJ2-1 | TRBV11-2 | CASSLLRNEQFF
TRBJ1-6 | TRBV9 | CASSLGGYNSPLHF
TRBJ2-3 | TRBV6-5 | CASSRSQGDTQYF
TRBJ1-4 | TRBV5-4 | CASSPGTENEKLFF
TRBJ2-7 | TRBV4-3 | CASSQDLGGGGQYF
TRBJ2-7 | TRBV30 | CAWSLETVKFSYEQYF
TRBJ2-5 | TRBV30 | CAWTKGAGGLETQYF
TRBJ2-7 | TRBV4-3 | CASSRRWLAGGDEQYF
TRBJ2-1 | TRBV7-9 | CASSLDSRVDEQFF
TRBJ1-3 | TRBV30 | CAWGGASGNTIYF
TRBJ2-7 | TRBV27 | CASSLRGLVSYEQYF
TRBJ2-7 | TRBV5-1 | CASSLRQDSSYEQYF
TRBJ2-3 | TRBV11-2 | CASSPRGTAPSGDTQYF
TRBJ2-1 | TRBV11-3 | CASSLEDRSSYNEQFF
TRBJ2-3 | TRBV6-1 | CASRTGGLGTDTQYF
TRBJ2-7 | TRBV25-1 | CASSKTEKSSYEQYF
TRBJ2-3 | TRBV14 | CASSKPSSGSQYF
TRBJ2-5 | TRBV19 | CASSIGGQGLLQETQYF
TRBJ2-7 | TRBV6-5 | CASSYSGQGSIEQYF
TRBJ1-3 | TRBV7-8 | CASSLGGGPTGNTIYF
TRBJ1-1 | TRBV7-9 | CASSSRGWDTEAFF
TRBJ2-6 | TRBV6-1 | CATPINSGANVLTF
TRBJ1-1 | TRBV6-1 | CASSEIGVRGNTEAFF
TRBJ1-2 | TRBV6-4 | CASSPGPSGNYGYTF
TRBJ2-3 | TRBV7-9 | CASSLSGGDTQYF
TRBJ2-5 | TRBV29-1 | CSVEVANHQETQYF
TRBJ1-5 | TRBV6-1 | CASSWTGIQPQHF
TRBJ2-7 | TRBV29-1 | CSVARENEQYF
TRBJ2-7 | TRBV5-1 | CASSLSGGSGEQYF
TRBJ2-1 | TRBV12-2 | CASRLSSRGGSYNEQFF
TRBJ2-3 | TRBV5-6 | CASSLGGARTDTQYF